Following are 30 T cell receptor beta chains from one sample sequenced in a study of OX40 agonist ivuxolimab in advanced cancers. TCRdb keeps only in-frame clones here, not all; method: immunoSEQ multiplex PCR. The repertoire has fewer than 65,000 clones, roughly 90% of them found once; the top ten carry around 0.6%. Sequencing used CD4+ or CD8+ T cells sorted from blood, obtained in a trial of the OX40 agonist ivuxolimab. The receptors were sampled from an adult with an advanced solid tumor such as melanoma, head and neck, liver or kidney cancer.

This chain joins TRBV5-8 and TRBJ2-3, with TRBD2 identical over 9 bases. Germline V lookup: CDR1 SGHTS, CDR2 YDEGEE. The CDR3 sequence is 16 residues long. V was clipped by 2 bases and J by 7 bases; unmatched bases: 11. The CDR3 reads CASSFSSGRIGNTQYF. The CDR3 region has the DNA TGTGCCAGCAGCTTCAGCAGCGGGAGGATAGGAAATACGCAGTATTTT. Using reference TRBV5-8 and TRBJ2-3 for the parts outside the CDR3, the full variable domain is EAGVTQSPTHLIKTRGQQATLRCSPISGHTSVYWYQQALGLGLQFLLWYDEGEERNRGNFPPRFSGRQFPNYSSELNVNALELEDSALYLCASSFSSGRIGNTQYFGPGTRLTVL.

The CDR3 loop reads CASSVQGTSSITDTQYF. In nucleotides, the CDR3 is TGTGCCAGTAGTGTACAGGGGACCTCATCAATCACAGATACGCAGTATTTT. V and J are TRBV19 and TRBJ2-3, with 7 bases that match TRBD1. V shed 5 bases and J 2 bases; nucleotides not matched to a gene: 13. The CDR3 runs to 17 residues. Germline CDR1 reads LNHDA; CDR2 reads SQIVND (reference sequence). Variable domain in full (rest from reference TRBV19 and TRBJ2-3): DGGITQSPKYLFRKEGQNVTLSCEQNLNHDAMYWYRQDPGQGLRLIYYSQIVNDFQKGDIAEGYSVSREKKESFPLTVTSAQKNPTAFYLCASSVQGTSSITDTQYFGPGTRLTVL.

V usage is TRBV5-1 and J usage is TRBJ2-5; D is possibly TRBD2 (5 bases). Germline lookup yields CDR1 SGHRS and CDR2 YFSETQ. The CDR3 runs 16 residues. The V gene lost 0 bases and the J gene lost 2 bases, with 14 bases spanning the gap. The CDR3 reads CASSLAVSGFQETQYF. The CDR3 nucleotides are TGCGCCAGCAGCTTGGCCGTTTCGGGGTTTCAAGAGACCCAGTACTTC. The variable domain in full, completed from reference TRBV5-1 and TRBJ2-5, reads KAGVTQTPRYLIKTRGQQVTLSCSPISGHRSVSWYQQTPGQGLQFLFEYFSETQRNKGNFPGRFSGRQFSNSRSEMNVSTLELGDSALYLCASSLAVSGFQETQYFGPGTRLLVL.

The chain joins TRBV5-4 to TRBJ2-2; unclear D gene. Trimming took off 0 bases at V and 1 base at J, with 10 bases between the two ends. Germline V gene lookup returns CDR1 SGHNT and CDR2 YYREEE (reference sequence). This CDR3 is 16 amino acids long. CDR3 region: CASSLDMGLNTGELFF. In DNA, the CDR3 is TGTGCCAGCAGCTTGGACATGGGTCTGAACACCGGGGAGCTGTTTTTT.

The V and J genes are TRBV5-4 and TRBJ2-6, with D possibly called TRBD1 or TRBD2 (5 bases each). The CDR3 consists of 18 residues. Germline loops: CDR1 SGHNT, CDR2 YYREEE (reference sequence). V was trimmed by 1 base and J by 1 base, leaving 15 bases between them. The CDR3 nucleotides read TGTGCCAGCAGCTTGAGGGGTTTGCCGGGGTCTGGGGCCAACGTCCTGACTTTC. It encodes CASSLRGLPGSGANVLTF.

The chain joins TRBV30 to TRBJ2-3, with D maybe TRBD2 (7 bases). Between the trimmed V and J ends, which lost 0 bases and 4 bases, there was a span of 20 bases. The germline V gene has CDR1 GTSNPN and CDR2 SVGIG (reference sequence). The CDR3 totals 17 residues. CDR3 DNA sequence: TGTGCCTGGAGTGTAGGGGGGAGGGGCGCCGAGGCAGATACGCAGTATTTT. This translates into CAWSVGGRGAEADTQYF.

The chain carries TRBV28 and TRBJ2-3; possibly TRBD1 for D (6 bases). The V end was cut by 8 bases, the J end by 2 bases, with 14 bases between. The CDR3 runs to 14 residues. The germline CDR1 and CDR2 sequences are MDHEN and SYDVKM. The CDR3 DNA follows: TGTGCCAGCGGGTACACAGGGATCACAGATACGCAGTATTTT. Protein: CASGYTGITDTQYF.

This rearrangement joins TRBV5-3 to TRBJ2-7; D is perhaps TRBD1 or TRBD2 (5 bases each). TRBV5-3 is designated an ORF whose function remains uncertain. V lost 3 bases to trimming and J lost 0 bases, with 10 bases between them. The CDR3 is 14 amino acids. The CDR3 bases are TGTGCCAGAAGCTCCGGGACGCCCTCCTACGAGCAGTACTTC. Encoded protein: CARSSGTPSYEQYF.

V usage is TRBV28 and J usage is TRBJ2-7; the D gene is possibly TRBD1 (6 bases). The CDR3 extends over 13 amino acids. Germline CDR1 and CDR2: MDHEN and SYDVKM. The V end was cut by 8 bases, the J end by 2 bases, with 13 bases between. CDR3: CASCRTVPYEQYF. Written as DNA, the CDR3 is TGTGCCAGCTGTAGGACAGTGCCCTACGAGCAGTACTTC. Full variable domain (missing parts from reference TRBV28 and TRBJ2-7): DVKVTQSSRYLVKRTGEKVFLECVQDMDHENMFWYRQDPGLGLRLIYFSYDVKMKEKGDIPEGYSVSREKKERFSLILESASTNQTSMYLCASCRTVPYEQYFGPGTRLTVT.

This chain joins TRBV29-1 and TRBJ2-5; 7 bases fit TRBD1. Germline CDR1 SQVTM, CDR2 ANQGSEA. The V and J ends lost 4 bases and 3 bases, in that order; junction bases with no gene match: 5. This CDR3 comprises 13 residues. As DNA, the CDR3 is TGCAGCGTTGGATTAGGGGGCGAAGAGACCCAGTACTTC. Translation: CSVGLGGEETQYF. Looking up the rest from reference TRBV29-1 and TRBJ2-5 gives the full variable domain: SAVISQKPSRDICQRGTSLTIQCQVDSQVTMMFWYRQQPGQSLTLIATANQGSEATYESGFVIDKFPISRPNLTFSTLTVSNMSPEDSSIYLCSVGLGGEETQYFGPGTRLLVL.

The chain is built from TRBV5-1 and TRBJ2-2; the D gene is possibly TRBD1 (6 bases). Germline-derived CDR1 and CDR2 are SGHRS and YFSETQ. V was pared by 6 bases and J by 2 bases, with 17 bases between. The CDR3 spans 16 residues. The CDR3 protein is CASTQSGTPNTGELFF. The CDR3, as DNA: TGCGCCAGCACCCAATCAGGGACACCAAACACCGGGGAGCTGTTTTTT.

The chain recombines TRBV28 with TRBJ2-3; possible D gene TRBD1, 5 bases. Between the trimmed V and J ends, which lost 2 bases and 2 bases, there was a span of 11 bases. Germline V gene sequence: CDR1 MDHEN, CDR2 SYDVKM. The length of the CDR3 is 15 residues. CDR3 loop: CASSLVRGFTDTQYF. Written as DNA, the CDR3 is TGTGCCAGCAGTTTAGTAAGGGGATTCACAGATACGCAGTATTTT.

The V and J genes are TRBV9 and TRBJ1-1, with no clear D. V lost 0 bases and J lost 8, with 11 bases in between. Germline CDR1 is SGDLS and CDR2 is YYNGEE. This CDR3 region has 13 residues. The CDR3 loop is CASSVDEVSEAFF. The CDR3 bases are TGTGCCAGCAGCGTAGACGAGGTATCCGAAGCTTTCTTT.

The genes are TRBV2 and TRBJ2-3; D is perhaps TRBD1 (5 bases). V was shortened by 6 bases and J by 0 bases, with 10 bases between the two germline ends. CDR1 is SNHLY, CDR2 FYNNEI, per germline. The CDR3 runs to 14 residues. In nucleotides, the CDR3 is TGTGCCAGCAGGGGAAGGGGCAGCACAGATACGCAGTATTTT. Translation: CASRGRGSTDTQYF.

In this sample, this clone turned up once. The rearrangement uses TRBV28 and TRBJ2-7, with no clear D. This CDR3 contains 16 residues. With 5 bases removed from V and 4 bases from J, the gap between germline ends came to 21 bases. Germline V CDR1 and CDR2: MDHEN, SYDVKM. In DNA form, the CDR3 reads TGTGCCAGCAGTCCCCCGTTCGGGCCTCTGGGGTACGAGCAGTACTTC. The encoded protein is CASSPPFGPLGYEQYF.

This chain uses TRBV27 with TRBJ1-2; D may be TRBD1 (5 bases). Trimming shortened V by 8 bases and J by 4 bases, and 20 bases separated the two germline ends. The germline gives CDR1 MNHEY, CDR2 SMNVEV (reference sequence). The CDR3 consists of 15 residues. In DNA, the CDR3 is TGTGCCAGCCTTTCGGGAGGAGGGGCGAGCTATGGCTACACCTTC. This gives the protein CASLSGGGASYGYTF.

This sequence joins TRBV4-2 and TRBJ1-2, with 8 bases that match TRBD1. Germline trimming cut 3 bases from V and 3 bases from J; bases unmatched to any gene: 6. The CDR3 runs 15 residues. CDR1 is LGHNA, CDR2 YNFKEQ, per germline. The CDR3 is CASSHQTGADYGYTF. Here the CDR3 DNA reads TGTGCCAGCAGCCATCAGACAGGGGCTGACTATGGCTACACCTTC.

The V gene is TRBV29-1, the J gene TRBJ1-5, with D unclear. The CDR3 totals 14 residues. The V end was cut by 4 bases, the J end by 1 base, with 11 bases between. CDR1 and CDR2 (germline): SQVTM, ANQGSEA. Here the CDR3 reads CSVANQASNQPQHF. The DNA for the CDR3 is TGCAGCGTTGCTAATCAGGCAAGCAATCAGCCCCAGCATTTT.

The chain couples TRBV9 to TRBJ2-5; 7 nucleotides line up with TRBD2. The CDR3 is made up of 15 amino acids. V lost 0 bases to trimming and J lost 1 base; unmatched junction nucleotides: 3. Germline V CDR1 and CDR2: SGDLS, YYNGEE. This CDR3 reads CASSVVSGGQETQYF. CDR3 in DNA: TGTGCCAGCAGCGTAGTCTCGGGGGGCCAAGAGACCCAGTACTTC.

The rearrangement links TRBV11-2 to TRBJ2-5; D is unclear. The J call may be wrong; the DNA end is better matched by TRBJ2-7. CDR1 and CDR2 from the germline V gene are SGHAT and FQNNGV. This CDR3 contains 14 residues. The CDR3 DNA is TGTGCCAGCAGCTTAGTCAGACGGACCTACGAGCAGTACTTC. Amino acid sequence: CASSLVRRTYEQYF.

The chain recombines TRBV28 with TRBJ2-7; 8 nucleotides line up with TRBD1. The V and J ends lost 6 bases and 4 bases, in that order; junction bases with no gene match: 8. This CDR3 is 14 amino acids long. Germline values: CDR1 MDHEN, CDR2 SYDVKM. The CDR3: CASRGQAAVYEQYF. Here the CDR3 DNA reads TGTGCCAGCAGGGGACAGGCAGCAGTTTACGAGCAGTACTTC.

The rearrangement uses TRBV7-9 and TRBJ2-3; a possible D gene is TRBD2 (5 bases). Trimming cost V 0 bases and J 2 bases, with 6 bases left between them. Germline CDR1 is SEHNR and CDR2 is FQNEAQ (reference sequence). This CDR3 is 14 amino acids long. CDR3 DNA sequence: TGTGCCAGCAGCTTAGCGGGAGACACAGATACGCAGTATTTT. Its translation: CASSLAGDTDTQYF.

CDR3 coding DNA: TGTGCCTGGAGACCTAATACAGGGGGCTCCGGGACCCAGTACTTC. Translating gives CAWRPNTGGSGTQYF. The chain couples TRBV30 to TRBJ2-5, with TRBD1 identical over 9 bases. The CDR3 loop spans 15 amino acids. Germline V CDR1 and CDR2: GTSNPN, SVGIG (reference sequence). V lost 3 bases to trimming and J lost 7 bases; unmatched junction nucleotides: 12. Together with reference TRBV30 and TRBJ2-5, the CDR3 gives the full variable domain: SQTIHQWPATLVQPVGSPLSLECTVEGTSNPNLYWYRQAAGRGLQLLFYSVGIGQISSEVPQNLSASRPQDRQFILSSKKLLLSDSGFYLCAWRPNTGGSGTQYFGPGTRLLVL.

This chain joins TRBV5-1 and TRBJ1-2; D is undetermined. V gave up 0 bases and J gave up 5 bases, with 5 bases separating them. In germline, CDR1 is SGHRS, CDR2 YFSETQ. CDR3 length equals 12 residues. The CDR3 here is CASSLAGYGYTF. The CDR3 nucleotides are TGCGCCAGCAGCTTGGCGGGTTATGGCTACACCTTC. The whole variable domain, filled in from reference TRBV5-1 and TRBJ1-2, reads KAGVTQTPRYLIKTRGQQVTLSCSPISGHRSVSWYQQTPGQGLQFLFEYFSETQRNKGNFPGRFSGRQFSNSRSEMNVSTLELGDSALYLCASSLAGYGYTFGSGTRLTVV.

This clone was recorded once. The chain combines TRBV7-2 with TRBJ2-7; 7 bases agree with TRBD1. Germline CDR1 and CDR2: SGHTA and FQGNSA. V lost 2 bases to trimming and J lost 4 bases; unmatched junction nucleotides: 14. This CDR3 has 17 residues. The CDR3 DNA reads TGTGCCAGCAGCTTAAGGTTTGCGCGGGCAGGGGGATACGAGCAGTACTTC. Residues: CASSLRFARAGGYEQYF.

The gene calls are TRBV9 and TRBJ2-2; 7 nucleotides line up with TRBD2. Germline V gives CDR1 SGDLS, CDR2 YYNGEE. V shed 0 bases and J 1 base; nucleotides not matched to a gene: 3. The CDR3 runs 16 residues. CDR3: CASSVAGGGNTGELFF. The CDR3 coding sequence is TGTGCCAGCAGCGTAGCGGGCGGGGGGAACACCGGGGAGCTGTTTTTT.

V gene TRBV2 combines with J gene TRBJ1-1, with D uncertain. Germline V CDR1 and CDR2: SNHLY, FYNNEI. The CDR3 is 13 residues long. Trimming cost V 6 bases and J 3 bases, with 11 bases left between them. CDR3 amino acids: CASSARIYTEAFF. The CDR3 coding sequence is TGTGCCAGCAGCGCGCGAATCTACACTGAAGCTTTCTTT. The full variable domain, rest sourced from reference TRBV2 and TRBJ1-1, is EPEVTQTPSHQVTQMGQEVILRCVPISNHLYFYWYRQILGQKVEFLVSFYNNEISEKSEIFDDQFSVERPDGSNFTLKIRSTKLEDSAMYFCASSARIYTEAFFGQGTRLTVV.

The chain is built from TRBV6-6 and TRBJ2-1; weak D call: TRBD1 (6 bases). The CDR3 has 15 amino acids. CDR1 and CDR2 from the germline V gene are MNHNY and SVGAGI (reference sequence). Deletions cut 6 bases from V and 4 bases from J, with 16 bases between. CDR3: CASRPGDRLYNEQFF. CDR3 bases: TGTGCCAGCAGGCCAGGGGATCGGCTATACAATGAGCAGTTCTTC.

The chain employs TRBV28 and TRBJ2-2; D might be TRBD1 or TRBD2, each matching 5 bases. This CDR3 has 16 amino acids. The germline gives CDR1 MDHEN, CDR2 SYDVKM. Trimming left V 3 bases short and J 0 bases short, with 11 bases between. As DNA, the CDR3 is TGTGCCAGCAGTTTCGGCCGGGGCGCGAACACCGGGGAGCTGTTTTTT. Translating gives CASSFGRGANTGELFF.

The chain has TRBV6-1 and TRBJ2-7; 8 bases are shared with TRBD1. Germline values: CDR1 MNHNS, CDR2 SASEGT. The CDR3 is made up of 13 amino acids. V lost 4 bases to trimming and J lost 3 bases; unmatched junction nucleotides: 2. Here the CDR3 DNA reads TGTGCCAGCAGTGGGGGACAGGACTACGAGCAGTACTTC. Encoded protein: CASSGGQDYEQYF.